This T cell receptor (beta chain) came from a study of blood T cell repertoires in COVID-19. Looking at the study overall: Acute-phase and convalescent COVID-19 samples originated in the United States, Italy and Spain.

Enrolled during active infection, Seattle patients were then followed longitudinally. Germline CDR1 SGHRS, CDR2 YFSETQ. V shed 4 bases, J shed 7 bases, and the junction held 7 bases outside the gene matches. This CDR3 is built from 14 residues. Authors' analysis steps: Reference gene primer amplification yielded estimated nucleated cell counts. Assay used: immunoSEQ multiplex PCR; TCRdb lists only in-frame clones, some missing. The D gene and trimming were derived from the DNA, and the V and J assignments and clone size from that table. The data hold roughly 300,000 clones, with roughly 92% observed a single time.

The sequence derives from a woman aged 25 to 39 with COVID-19, enrolled during active disease. Sequenced: peripheral blood. The rearrangement joins TRBV5-1 to TRBJ1-5; 8 positions agree with TRBD1. CDR3 sequence (DNA): TGCGCCAGCAGCCCGACAGGGGCAGAGCAGCCCCAGCATTTT. As protein: CASSPTGAEQPQHF. Full variable domain (rest looked up from reference TRBV5-1 and TRBJ1-5): KAGVTQTPRYLIKTRGQQVTLSCSPISGHRSVSWYQQTPGQGLQFLFEYFSETQRNKGNFPGRFSGRQFSNSRSEMNVSTLELGDSALYLCASSPTGAEQPQHFGDGTRLSIL.